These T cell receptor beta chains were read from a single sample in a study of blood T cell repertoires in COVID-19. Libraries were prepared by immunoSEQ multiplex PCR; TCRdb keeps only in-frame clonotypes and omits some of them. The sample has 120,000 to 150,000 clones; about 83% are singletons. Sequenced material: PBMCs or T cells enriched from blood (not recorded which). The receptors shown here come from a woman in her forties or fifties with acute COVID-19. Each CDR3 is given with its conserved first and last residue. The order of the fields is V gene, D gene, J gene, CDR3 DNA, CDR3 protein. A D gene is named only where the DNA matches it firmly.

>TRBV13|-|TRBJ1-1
TGTGCCAGCAGCTTACAGGGGACTGAAGCTTTCTTT
CASSLQGTEAFF
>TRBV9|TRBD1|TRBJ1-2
TGTGCCAGCAGCCCAACGGGACAGGTGAGCGGCTACACCTTC
CASSPTGQVSGYTF
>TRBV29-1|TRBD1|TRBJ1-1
TGCAGCGTCGCGGACAGGGGGGGAGCGAACACTGAAGCTTTCTTT
CSVADRGGANTEAFF
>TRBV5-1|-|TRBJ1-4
TGCGCCAGCAGCTTGGCTAGGACAGAGGGTAATGAAAAACTGTTTTTT
CASSLARTEGNEKLFF
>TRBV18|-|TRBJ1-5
TGTGCCAGCTCAGGGGCCGACAGACAGCCCCAGCATTTT
CASSGADRQPQHF
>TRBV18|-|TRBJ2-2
TGTGCCAGCTCGGAGGAGTTTGCCGGGGAGCTGTTTTTT
CASSEEFAGELFF
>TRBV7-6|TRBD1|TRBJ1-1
TGTGCCAGCAGCTTCGGACAGGGGAACACTGAAGCTTTCTTT
CASSFGQGNTEAFF
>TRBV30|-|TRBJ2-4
TGTGCCTGGAGTGTCGGGGGAAGGATTCAGTACTTC
CAWSVGGRIQYF
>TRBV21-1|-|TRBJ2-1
TGTGCCAGCGCAGGGACAGGGGACCTTTACAATGAGCAGTTCTTC
CASAGTGDLYNEQFF
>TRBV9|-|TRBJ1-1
TGTGCCAGCAGCGTAGTCCCGGCAGGGCTGAACACTGAAGCTTTCTTT
CASSVVPAGLNTEAFF
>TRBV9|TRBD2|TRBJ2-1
TGTGCCAGCAGCGTAATGGGTGGTAGCGGGAGATCGAGGCAGTTCTTC
CASSVMGGSGRSRQFF
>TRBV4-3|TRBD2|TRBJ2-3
TGCGCCAGCAGCCAAGAGTTGACTAGCGGGAGTGTAGATACGCAGTATTTT
CASSQELTSGSVDTQYF
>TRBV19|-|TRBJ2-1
TGTGCCAGTAGTATTGACCGGGATAAACCCTACAATGAGCAGTTCTTC
CASSIDRDKPYNEQFF